A selection of T cell receptor beta chains follows, all from one sample in a study of shared clonotypes between healthy human individuals. Generated by immunoSEQ multiplex PCR, the TCRdb table keeps only in-frame clones and is missing some. The sample consists of around 2,100,000 clones, approximately 94% of them appearing once. Sequencing was performed on naive CD8+ T cells sorted from blood. The receptor source for this set is a young man in good health. Both conserved end residues are part of each CDR3. The D gene is left open where the match is weak. The size of a clone is reported for some rows only, either as once, few or many, or as a class for expanded clones.

v_call | d_call | clone_size | cdr3_aa
TRBV18 | TRBD1 | once | CASSPLGQGSVGTEAFF
TRBV21-1 | NA | NA | CASSRDRETYEQYF
TRBV2 | NA | NA | CASSELGGQETQYF
TRBV14 | NA | NA | CASSAFWDYEQYF
TRBV27 | NA | NA | CASSPSLGAWSYEQYF
TRBV2 | NA | NA | CASMGGGNTNYGYTF
TRBV5-6 | TRBD1 | NA | CASSLDRGTEAFF
TRBV2 | TRBD2 | NA | CASSEALAGGYTGELFF
TRBV12-5 | NA | once | CASGLTGAAGELFF
TRBV23-1 | NA | NA | CASHDHDYGYTF
TRBV9 | TRBD2 | NA | CASSPLAGGGTDTQYF
TRBV30 | NA | once | CAWTLSGNTIYF
TRBV14 | TRBD2 | NA | CASSPWEGYNEQFF
TRBV28 | TRBD1 | NA | CASTYRGEAFF
TRBV7-6 | TRBD1 | NA | CASSLAGTGGVEQYF
TRBV6-5 | NA | NA | CASSYNSWETQYF
TRBV5-6 | NA | NA | CASSFSWASSYNEQFF
TRBV5-1 | TRBD2 | NA | CASSLIAGGPLTDTQYF
TRBV11-2 | TRBD1 | NA | CASSPGQGGNSPLHF
TRBV4-1 | NA | NA | CASSQGGEGRNTEAFF
TRBV6-6 | NA | NA | CASSYSQEKQETQYF
TRBV30 | NA | NA | CAWSVLTSTDTQYF
TRBV27 | NA | NA | CASSLSNSPYEQYF
TRBV6-6 | TRBD2 | once | CASSYKAGETYNEQFF
TRBV29-1 | NA | NA | CSTGRAGTEAFF
TRBV28 | NA | once | CASSFRVHEQYF
TRBV28 | NA | NA | CASSPFSSYEQYF
TRBV7-9 | NA | NA | CASSLRDSWTGELFF
TRBV7-9 | NA | NA | CASSYRSSGANVLTF
TRBV18 | TRBD2 | NA | CASSETSGQFEQYF
TRBV14 | TRBD2 | once | CASSILSGGGSEQYF
TRBV5-1 | NA | NA | CASSGTNQETQYF
TRBV13 | NA | once | CASSSTDLYEQFF
TRBV6-6 | NA | NA | CASSYGASTDTQYF
TRBV10-2 | NA | NA | CASSEDYFYGYTF
TRBV4-3 | TRBD1 | NA | CASSPGTGLYEQYF
TRBV11-3 | TRBD1 | NA | CASSLRDRGGGELFF
TRBV28 | NA | NA | CASSEVDTYEQYF
TRBV29-1 | NA | NA | CSVDTAYSYEQYF
TRBV4-3 | NA | NA | CASSQGLNTGELFF
TRBV9 | NA | NA | CASSGRDSFESGYTF
TRBV9 | NA | NA | CASSAAGTLRTGELFF
TRBV5-6 | NA | NA | CASSLAVSGAAHEKLFF
TRBV19 | NA | NA | CASSFSTGLVLYNEQFF
TRBV6-5 | NA | once | CASSYSWDTYEQYF
TRBV29-1 | TRBD2 | NA | CSVESGSYEQYF
TRBV27 | NA | once | CASSAGLGTEAFF
TRBV5-4 | TRBD1 | NA | CASREQGAIYEQYF